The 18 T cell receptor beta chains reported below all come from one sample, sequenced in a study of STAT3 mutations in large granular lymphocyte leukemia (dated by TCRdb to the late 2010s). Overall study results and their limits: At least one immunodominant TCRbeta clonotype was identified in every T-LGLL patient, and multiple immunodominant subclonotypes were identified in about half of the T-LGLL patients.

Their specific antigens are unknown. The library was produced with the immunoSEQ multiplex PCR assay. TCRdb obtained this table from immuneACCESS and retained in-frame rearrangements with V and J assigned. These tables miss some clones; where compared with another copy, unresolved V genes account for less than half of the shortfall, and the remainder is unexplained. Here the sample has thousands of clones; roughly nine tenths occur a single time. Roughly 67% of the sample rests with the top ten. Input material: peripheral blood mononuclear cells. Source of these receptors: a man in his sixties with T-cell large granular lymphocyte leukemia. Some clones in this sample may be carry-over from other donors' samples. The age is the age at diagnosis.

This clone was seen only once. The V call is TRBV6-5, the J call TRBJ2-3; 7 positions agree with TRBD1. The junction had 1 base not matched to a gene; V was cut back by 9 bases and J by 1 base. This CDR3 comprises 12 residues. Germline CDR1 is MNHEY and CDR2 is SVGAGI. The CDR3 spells CASGQGTDTQYF. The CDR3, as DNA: TGTGCCAGTGGACAGGGCACAGATACGCAGTATTTT.

The CDR3 DNA reads as TGTGCCATCAGGGGGGACTCTCCCTACGAGCAGTACTTC. This encodes CAIRGDSPYEQYF. The rearrangement links TRBV10-3 to TRBJ2-7, with D possibly matching TRBD2 (6 bases). Germline V CDR1 and CDR2: ENHRY, SYGVKD. The CDR3 contains 13 residues. Trimming took off 6 bases at V and 2 bases at J, with 11 bases between the two ends.

The chain's CDR3 is CASSVGTAGEQYF. As DNA, the CDR3 is TGTGCCAGCAGCGTGGGGACCGCCGGGGAGCAGTACTTC. The V gene is TRBV9, the J gene TRBJ2-7; either TRBD1 or TRBD2 may fit D (5 bases each). V lost 2 bases to trimming and J lost 7 bases, with 13 bases between them. Germline CDR1 reads SGDLS; CDR2 reads YYNGEE. This CDR3 spans 13 amino acids. The whole variable domain, filled in from reference TRBV9 and TRBJ2-7, reads DSGVTQTPKHLITATGQRVTLRCSPRSGDLSVYWYQQSLDQGLQFLIQYYNGEERAKGNILERFSAQQFPDLHSELNLSSLELGDSALYFCASSVGTAGEQYFGPGTRLTVT.

CDR3 protein: CASGLFRPGQGTLNTEAFF. The CDR3 nucleotides read TGTGCTAGTGGTTTGTTCCGGCCGGGACAGGGGACACTAAACACTGAAGCTTTCTTT. The J gene is TRBJ1-1, the V gene TRBV12-5; 10 bases align to TRBD1. V trimming: 2 bases; J trimming: 2 bases; junction bases outside the gene matches: 14. The CDR3 runs to 19 residues. The germline gives CDR1 LGHNT, CDR2 FRNRAP.

CDR3 loop: CASSLRQGYEQYF. The CDR3, as DNA: TGTGCCAGCAGTTTACGACAGGGCTACGAGCAGTACTTC. The rearrangement joins TRBV28 to TRBJ2-7, with 7 bases lining up with TRBD1. CDR1 and CDR2 (germline): MDHEN, SYDVKM. The CDR3 contains 13 residues. The V gene end was trimmed by 2 bases and the J gene end by 3 bases; junction bases not matched to a gene: 1.

The CDR3 DNA is TGTGCCAGTAATCCCATTCCCGGGACAGGAGGCACAGATACGCAGTATTTT. Translated, it gives CASNPIPGTGGTDTQYF. J is TRBJ2-3 and V is TRBV19; the match to TRBD1 covers 8 bases. The junction had 13 bases not matched to a gene; V was cut back by 7 bases and J by 1 base. CDR3 size: 17 residues. Per germline, CDR1 LNHDA and CDR2 SQIVND (reference sequence).

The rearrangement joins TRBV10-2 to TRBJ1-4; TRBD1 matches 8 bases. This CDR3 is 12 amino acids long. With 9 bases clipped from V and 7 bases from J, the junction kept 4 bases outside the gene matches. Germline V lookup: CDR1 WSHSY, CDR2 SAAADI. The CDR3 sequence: CASRQGSEKLFF. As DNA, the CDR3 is TGCGCCAGTCGACAGGGGTCTGAAAAACTGTTTTTT.

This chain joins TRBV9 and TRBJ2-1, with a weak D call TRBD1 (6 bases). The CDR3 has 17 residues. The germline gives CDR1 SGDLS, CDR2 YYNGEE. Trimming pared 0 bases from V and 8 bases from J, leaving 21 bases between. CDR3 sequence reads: CASSVGGPSGLRDEQFF. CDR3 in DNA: TGTGCCAGCAGCGTAGGGGGGCCAAGCGGACTCAGGGATGAGCAGTTCTTC.

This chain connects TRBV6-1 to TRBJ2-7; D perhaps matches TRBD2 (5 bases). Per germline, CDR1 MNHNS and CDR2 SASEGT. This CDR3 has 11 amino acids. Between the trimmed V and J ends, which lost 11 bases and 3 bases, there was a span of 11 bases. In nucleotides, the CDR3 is TGTGCCGTACAGCGGAACTACGAGCAGTACTTC. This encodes CAVQRNYEQYF.

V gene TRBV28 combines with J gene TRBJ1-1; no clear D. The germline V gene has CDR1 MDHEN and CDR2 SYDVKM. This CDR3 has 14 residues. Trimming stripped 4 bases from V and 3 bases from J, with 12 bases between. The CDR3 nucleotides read TGTGCCAGCAGTTATCGACGATCGGACACTGAAGCTTTCTTT. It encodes CASSYRRSDTEAFF.

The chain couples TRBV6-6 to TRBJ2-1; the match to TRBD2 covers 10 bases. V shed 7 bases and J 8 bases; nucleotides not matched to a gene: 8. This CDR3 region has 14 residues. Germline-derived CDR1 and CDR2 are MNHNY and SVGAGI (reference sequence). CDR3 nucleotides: TGTGCCAGCACCCTAGCGGGAGAAGCCCATGAGCAGTTCTTC. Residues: CASTLAGEAHEQFF.

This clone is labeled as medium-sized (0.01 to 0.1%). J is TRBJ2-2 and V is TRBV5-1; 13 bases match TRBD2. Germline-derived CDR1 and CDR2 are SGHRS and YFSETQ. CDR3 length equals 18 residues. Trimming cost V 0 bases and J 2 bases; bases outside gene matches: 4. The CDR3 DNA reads TGCGCCAGCAGCTTGGGGCGGGGACTAGCGGGAAACACCGGGGAGCTGTTTTTT. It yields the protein CASSLGRGLAGNTGELFF.

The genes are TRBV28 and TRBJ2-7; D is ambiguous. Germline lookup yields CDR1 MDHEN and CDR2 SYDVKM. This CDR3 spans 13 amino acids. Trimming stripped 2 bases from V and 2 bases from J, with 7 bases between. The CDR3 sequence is CASSLRGAYEQYF. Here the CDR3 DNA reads TGTGCCAGCAGTTTACGCGGAGCCTACGAGCAGTACTTC.

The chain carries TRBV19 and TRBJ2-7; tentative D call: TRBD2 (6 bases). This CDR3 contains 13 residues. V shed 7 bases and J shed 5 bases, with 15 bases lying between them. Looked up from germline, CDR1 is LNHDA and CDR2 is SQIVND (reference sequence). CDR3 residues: CASTTTSRDEQYF. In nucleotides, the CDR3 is TGTGCCAGTACCACGACTAGTCGCGACGAGCAGTACTTC.

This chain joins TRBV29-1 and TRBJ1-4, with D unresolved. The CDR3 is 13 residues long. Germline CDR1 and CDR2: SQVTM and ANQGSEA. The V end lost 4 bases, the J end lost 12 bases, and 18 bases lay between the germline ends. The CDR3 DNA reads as TGCAGCGTTGTCCTCTCCACCCGATCGGAACTGTTTTTT. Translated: CSVVLSTRSELFF.

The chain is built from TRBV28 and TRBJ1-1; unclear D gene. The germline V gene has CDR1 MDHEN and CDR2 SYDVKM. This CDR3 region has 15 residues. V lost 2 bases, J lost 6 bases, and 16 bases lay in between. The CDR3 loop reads CASSLQRQLVAEAFF. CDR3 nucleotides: TGTGCCAGCAGTTTACAGAGGCAGTTAGTCGCTGAAGCTTTCTTT.

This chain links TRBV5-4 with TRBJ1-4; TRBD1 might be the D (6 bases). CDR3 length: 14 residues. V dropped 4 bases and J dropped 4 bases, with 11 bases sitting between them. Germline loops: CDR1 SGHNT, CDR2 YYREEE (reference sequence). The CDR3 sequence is CASSIGQINEKLFF. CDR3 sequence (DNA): TGTGCCAGCAGCATCGGACAGATTAATGAAAAACTGTTTTTT.

CDR3 DNA sequence: TGTGCCAGCAGCGCCGGGACTACCGGTGTGGAGCAGTTCTTC. It translates to CASSAGTTGVEQFF. The rearrangement uses TRBV9 and TRBJ2-1, with 7 bases aligning to TRBD2. The trim removed 3 bases at V and 10 bases at J, leaving 10 bases unmatched. CDR3 length equals 14 residues. Germline CDR1 SGDLS, CDR2 YYNGEE.